This entry lists 30 T cell receptor beta chains sequenced from one sample in a study of blood T cells in healthy people across ages. A second PCR of 7 to 11 cycles used a sample-barcoded 5' primer and a J-beta primer mix. Via MiXCR, TCRdb re-called the 5' RACE reads, giving one row per CDR3 protein. The sample yields hundreds of thousands of distinct CDR3 sequences, approximately 30% seen once. Sequenced input: blood. The receptors stem from an elderly woman in good health.

This clonotype showed up many times. This chain uses TRBV4-1 with TRBJ1-1, with 7 bases fitting TRBD1. J lost 0 bases, V lost 0 bases, and 13 bases had no gene match. The CDR3 is 19 residues long. Per germline, CDR1 MGHRA and CDR2 YSYEKL. The CDR3 spells CASSQEYGTAQIVNTEAFF. Here the CDR3 DNA reads TGCGCCAGCAGCCAAGAGTATGGGACAGCCCAAATTGTGAACACTGAAGCTTTCTTT.

This clonotype was seen a few times. A much larger clone lies one base from this, so it may be a read error. CDR3 residues: CASSHLSSGGADEQYF. The DNA of the CDR3 is TGTGCCAGCAGCCATCTCTCCAGCGGGGGGGCTGATGAGCAGTACTTC. J is TRBJ2-7 and V is TRBV4-2; 10 bases fit TRBD2. J gave up 7 bases and V 3 bases, and 12 bases lay outside the gene matches. The CDR3 totals 16 residues. Germline-derived CDR1 and CDR2 are LGHNA and YNFKEQ.

This clonotype was found a few times. The chain uses TRBV6-1 and TRBJ1-5, with TRBD1 matching over 11 bases. The CDR3 spans 16 residues. In germline, CDR1 is MNHNS, CDR2 SASEGT. J lost 6 bases, V lost 4 bases, and 8 bases had no gene match. The CDR3 DNA is TGTGCCAGCAGTGGGACAGGGGGCTCTAGGGTTCAGCCCCAGCATTTT. Translating gives CASSGTGGSRVQPQHF.

In its sample, this clonotype was seen many times. In DNA, the CDR3 is TGCGCCAGCAGCCCAGAGCGAGGCGAGCAGTTCTTC. This gives the protein CASSPERGEQFF. The V gene is TRBV5-1, the J gene TRBJ2-1; D not certain. The V end lost 4 bases, the J end lost 10 bases, and 12 bases lay between the germline ends. The CDR3 totals 12 residues. The germline gives CDR1 SGHRS, CDR2 YFSETQ.

This clonotype was seen a few times. The chain is built from TRBV28 and TRBJ2-1; 10 nucleotides match TRBD2. Germline loops: CDR1 MDHEN, CDR2 SYDVKM. V lost 6 bases and J lost 3; bases outside the gene matches: 20. This CDR3 region has 20 residues. The CDR3 sequence is CASRGLTDSSGRSSYNEQFF. For the CDR3, the DNA is TGTGCCAGCAGAGGTTTGACGGACTCTAGCGGGAGATCAAGCTACAATGAGCAGTTCTTC.

There are a few counts of this clonotype. A read error may be the cause here, since a much bigger clone is one base away. This rearrangement joins TRBV29-1 to TRBJ2-3, with D perhaps TRBD1 or TRBD2 (7 bases each). CDR3 length equals 17 residues. The germline gives CDR1 SQVTM, CDR2 ANQGSEA. Written as DNA, the CDR3 is TGCAACGTCCAGACAGGGCCGGGGGGAAGGCGCCCAGATACGCAGTATTTT. Translating gives CNVQTGPGGRRPDTQYF.

This clonotype was counted many times. The rearrangement links TRBV5-1 to TRBJ2-7, with 9 bases identical to TRBD1. The CDR3 is 14 amino acids. Germline V lookup: CDR1 SGHRS, CDR2 YFSETQ. Trimming removed 3 bases from V and 3 bases from J; junction bases left unmatched: 4. The CDR3 sequence is CASSWGTGNYEQYF. CDR3 in DNA: TGCGCCAGCAGCTGGGGGACAGGGAACTACGAGCAGTACTTC.

This clonotype was recorded a few times. V gene TRBV24-1 combines with J gene TRBJ2-1, with a weak D call TRBD2 (5 bases). Matching the DNA end better, TRBJ2-7 makes the J call doubtful. The CDR3 covers 17 residues. Germline-derived CDR1 and CDR2 are KGHDR and SFDVKD. The CDR3 here is CATSDPLRASSYNEQYF. DNA for the CDR3: TGTGCCACCAGTGATCCACTACGGGCTAGCTCCTACAATGAGCAGTACTTC.

This sequence joins TRBV6-1 and TRBJ2-7; D gene uncertain. V was cut by 4 bases and J by 2 bases, with 12 bases left in between. The CDR3 totals 14 residues. The germline CDR1 and CDR2 sequences are MNHNS and SASEGT. CDR3 protein: CASSVKPEAYEQYF. The CDR3 nucleotides are TGTGCCAGCAGTGTTAAGCCTGAAGCCTACGAGCAGTACTTC.

This clonotype was counted between two and nine times. The J gene is TRBJ2-1, the V gene TRBV7-9, with 14 nucleotides matching TRBD2. V lost 8 bases to trimming and J lost 8 bases; unmatched junction nucleotides: 8. The CDR3 is made up of 15 amino acids. Germline V gene lookup returns CDR1 SEHNR and CDR2 FQNEAQ (reference sequence). This chain's CDR3 is CASGRLAGGGDEQFF. CDR3 coding DNA: TGTGCCAGCGGTCGACTAGCGGGGGGGGGTGATGAGCAGTTCTTC. Together with reference TRBV7-9 and TRBJ2-1, the CDR3 gives the full variable domain: DTGVSQNPRHKITKRGQNVTFRCDPISEHNRLYWYRQTLGQGPEFLTYFQNEAQLEKSRLLSDRFSAERPKGSFSTLEIQRTEQGDSAMYLCASGRLAGGGDEQFFGPGTRLTVL.

This chain joins TRBV5-4 and TRBJ2-4; TRBD2 matches 9 bases. The CDR3 is made up of 16 amino acids. Unmatched junction bases numbered 18, after V lost 4 bases and J lost 13 bases. In germline, CDR1 is SGHNT, CDR2 YYREEE (reference sequence). CDR3 region: CASSLPGGGAFNEQYF. As DNA, the CDR3 is TGTGCCAGCAGCCTCCCGGGCGGGGGGGCTTTCAATGAGCAGTACTTC.

The gene calls are TRBV6-6 and TRBJ1-1, with TRBD1 matching over 7 bases. With V trimmed by 6 bases and J by 11 bases, 12 bases remained unmatched. The CDR3 contains 13 residues. Germline V lookup: CDR1 MNHNY, CDR2 SVGAGI (reference sequence). The CDR3 sequence is CASRGTESGKAFF. The CDR3 DNA follows: TGTGCCAGCAGAGGGACAGAAAGTGGAAAGGCTTTCTTT.

This clonotype has more than one count but fewer than ten. The V and J genes are TRBV6-2 or TRBV6-3 and TRBJ1-1; tentatively, D is TRBD1 (5 bases). Germline-derived CDR1 and CDR2 are MNHEY and SVGEGT. V lost 4 bases and J lost 2, with 11 bases in between. CDR3 length: 14 residues. CDR3 loop: CASSSGLGNTEAFF. The CDR3 DNA follows: TGTGCCAGCAGTTCGGGACTGGGAAACACTGAAGCTTTCTTT.

The table lists this clonotype with many counts. The rearrangement links TRBV7-9 to TRBJ1-2; D remains unclear. CDR3 size: 13 residues. Trimming shortened V by 0 bases and J by 7 bases, and 9 bases separated the two germline ends. Germline CDR1 is SEHNR and CDR2 is FQNEAQ (reference sequence). CDR3: CASSLAGESGYTF. The CDR3 DNA is TGTGCCAGCAGCTTAGCCGGGGAGAGTGGCTACACCTTC.

This clonotype turned up a few times. The chain employs TRBV7-2 and TRBJ1-4; perhaps TRBD1 as D (6 bases). This CDR3 spans 19 amino acids. The germline V and J ends were trimmed by 6 bases and 0 bases, with 23 bases remaining between them. CDR1 and CDR2 from the germline V gene are SGHTA and FQGNSA. CDR3 residues: CASSGRKGTGFATNEKLFF. Written as DNA, the CDR3 is TGTGCCAGCAGTGGGAGGAAAGGAACAGGGTTTGCAACTAATGAAAAACTGTTTTTT.

This clonotype appeared many times. The gene calls are TRBV11-2 and TRBJ2-5; possibly TRBD2 for D (6 bases). The V gene lost 5 bases and the J gene lost 4 bases, with 11 bases spanning the gap. Germline CDR1 and CDR2: SGHAT and FQNNGV. This CDR3 spans 13 amino acids. The CDR3 is CASSVVGGETQYF. The DNA of the CDR3 is TGTGCCAGCAGCGTGGTGGGGGGAGAGACCCAGTACTTC.

The genes are TRBV3-1 and TRBJ2-3; D may be TRBD1 (5 bases). This CDR3 has 13 residues. Germline lookup yields CDR1 LGHDT and CDR2 YNNKEL (reference sequence). As DNA, the CDR3 is TGTGCGCGGCCAGGGCCAGGCCAGGATACGCAGTATTTT. As protein: CARPGPGQDTQYF.

This clonotype was counted only a few times. The V and J genes are TRBV7-2 and TRBJ2-1, with D maybe TRBD1 (7 bases). The end of the DNA is better explained by TRBJ2-7, so the J call may be wrong. The CDR3 length is 14 residues. The germline gives CDR1 SGHTA, CDR2 FQGNSA. CDR3 loop: CASRRDRNYNEQYF. In nucleotides, the CDR3 is TGTGCCAGCAGGCGGGACAGAAACTACAATGAGCAGTACTTC.

This clonotype showed up many times. The rearrangement uses TRBV20-1 and TRBJ2-7; 12 bases match TRBD2. The CDR3 is 13 amino acids. Germline CDR1 reads DFQATT; CDR2 reads SNEGSKA (reference sequence). The trim removed 8 bases at V and 5 bases at J, leaving 7 bases unmatched. The CDR3 region is CSPPLAGGHEQYF. CDR3 DNA sequence: TGCAGTCCCCCACTAGCGGGGGGACACGAGCAGTACTTC.

This clonotype was seen only a few times. The rearrangement joins TRBV19 to TRBJ2-3, with D possibly matching TRBD1 (5 bases). This CDR3 comprises 13 residues. CDR1 is LNHDA, CDR2 SQIVND, per germline (reference sequence). V was clipped by 6 bases and J by 4 bases, with 11 bases between them. The CDR3 sequence is CASSIPGSDTQYF. The CDR3 coding sequence is TGTGCCAGTAGCATCCCAGGGTCAGATACGCAGTATTTT.

This clonotype was recorded at least ten times. DNA for the CDR3: TGTGCCAGCAGTCGAGCAGGGGCATACGAGCAGTACTTC. Encoded protein: CASSRAGAYEQYF. This chain joins TRBV6-5 and TRBJ2-7, with D possibly TRBD1 on 6 matching bases. CDR3 length equals 13 residues. CDR1 is MNHEY and CDR2 is SVGAGI in the germline V gene. V gave up 5 bases and J gave up 4 bases, with 12 bases separating them.

This clonotype has more than one count but fewer than ten. The rearrangement links TRBV9 to TRBJ2-3; D tentatively fits TRBD1 or TRBD2 (5 bases each). Trimming took off 5 bases at V and 4 bases at J, with 17 bases between the two ends. The CDR3 sequence is 15 residues long. Per the germline V gene, CDR1 is SGDLS and CDR2 is YYNGEE. Written as DNA, the CDR3 is TGTGCCAGCAGTCCCCTAGGGGAGTATCCAGATACGCAGTATTTT. Its protein product is CASSPLGEYPDTQYF.

As to this clonotype: The junction differs from germline at one of its ends, possibly a read error. The chain joins TRBV7-3 to TRBJ2-7, with 10 positions matching TRBD2. The DNA end lines up better with TRBJ2-5; the J call may be wrong. This CDR3 has 16 amino acids. Germline-derived CDR1 and CDR2 are SGHTA and FQGTGA. The CDR3 nucleotides are TGTGCCAGCAGCTCGGGGACTAGCGAGGAACAAGGGACCCAGTACTTC. It encodes CASSSGTSEEQGTQYF.

This clonotype was counted between two and nine times. V gene TRBV7-8 combines with J gene TRBJ2-1; D is possibly TRBD1 (6 bases). The end of the DNA aligns better with TRBJ2-7, so the J call may be wrong. Germline V gene lookup returns CDR1 SGHVS and CDR2 FQNEAQ. The CDR3 has 15 amino acids. The DNA for the CDR3 is TGTGCCAGCAGCTCACGACAGGCAACCTACAATGAGCAGTACTTC. Translation gives CASSSRQATYNEQYF.

The sample holds many counts of this clonotype. The chain uses TRBV7-2 and TRBJ2-5, with a tentative D call TRBD2 (5 bases). Trimming took off 2 bases at V and 11 bases at J, with 15 bases between the two ends. This CDR3 is built from 13 residues. Looked up from germline, CDR1 is SGHTA and CDR2 is FQGNSA. CDR3 sequence: CASSLKGWGEQYF. CDR3 DNA sequence: TGTGCCAGCAGCTTAAAGGGCTGGGGAGAGCAGTACTTC.

This clonotype was counted at least ten times. The genes are TRBV29-1 and TRBJ1-2; perhaps TRBD1 as D (6 bases). The CDR3 sequence is 14 residues long. Trimming removed 7 bases at V and 6 bases at J, with 21 bases between. Germline CDR1 SQVTM, CDR2 ANQGSEA. The DNA of the CDR3 is TGCAGCGCGGACCTGGCGGACAGCGAACATGGCTACACCTTC. Translation: CSADLADSEHGYTF. The complete variable domain, with remaining parts taken from reference TRBV29-1 and TRBJ1-2, reads SAVISQKPSRDICQRGTSLTIQCQVDSQVTMMFWYRQQPGQSLTLIATANQGSEATYESGFVIDKFPISRPNLTFSTLTVSNMSPEDSSIYLCSADLADSEHGYTFGSGTRLTVV.

This clonotype was picked up a small number of times. A read error may produce the germline difference seen at one junction end. The V gene is TRBV5-1, the J gene TRBJ1-1, with a weak D call TRBD1 (5 bases). The germline V gene encodes CDR1 SGHRS and CDR2 YFSETQ. The length of the CDR3 is 14 residues. The CDR3 loop reads CASSRDGMNAEAFF. The CDR3 nucleotides read TGCGCCAGCAGCCGGGACGGCATGAACGCTGAAGCTTTCTTT.

In its sample, this clonotype was seen many times. The V gene is TRBV28, the J gene TRBJ2-7; TRBD1 matches at 9 bases. Trimming cost V 6 bases and J 5 bases; bases outside gene matches: 8. The CDR3 sequence is 14 residues long. Germline assignment: CDR1 MDHEN and CDR2 SYDVKM. The CDR3 nucleotides read TGTGCCAGCAGGGAGACAGGGGGGCCCCACGAGCAGTACTTC. This sequence encodes CASRETGGPHEQYF.

This clonotype was detected many times. The chain links TRBV2 to TRBJ2-4; TRBD2 aligns across 7 bases. The last part of the DNA fits TRBJ2-7 better; the J call may be wrong. The length of the CDR3 is 11 residues. Germline V gene lookup returns CDR1 SNHLY and CDR2 FYNNEI. CDR3 DNA: TGTGCCAGCGGCGGCGGGGGCGAGCAGTACTTC. Encoded protein: CASGGGGEQYF.

This clonotype was seen repeatedly, ten times or more. V and J are TRBV4-1 and TRBJ2-5; TRBD2 is a possible D gene (5 bases). Deletions cut 2 bases from V and 1 base from J, with 8 bases between. The germline CDR1 and CDR2 sequences are MGHRA and YSYEKL. The CDR3 consists of 14 residues. The CDR3 coding sequence is TGCGCCAGCAGCCAAAACGGGATCCAAGAGACCCAGTACTTC. The encoded protein is CASSQNGIQETQYF.